Each of the 24 T cell receptor beta chains below was sequenced from the same sample in a study of T cells in pancreatic ductal adenocarcinoma. The method was immunoSEQ multiplex PCR; TCRdb's version includes in-frame clones alone and lacks a portion of them. Of 25,000 to 35,000 clones in the sample, approximately 92% were seen once. Surgery without prior neoadjuvant therapy was the treatment of the selected pancreatic ductal adenocarcinoma patients. Sequences were obtained from PBMCs. The source is a human donor with pancreatic ductal adenocarcinoma.

The CDR3 DNA is TGCGCCAGCAGCTTGGATGCGGCAGTTGCTAACTATGGCTACACCTTC. Residues: CASSLDAAVANYGYTF. The chain recombines TRBV5-1 with TRBJ1-2; no firm D call. Trimming took off 0 bases at V and 0 bases at J, with 12 bases between the two ends. The CDR3 spans 16 residues. The germline CDR1 and CDR2 sequences are SGHRS and YFSETQ.

The V call is TRBV5-6, the J call TRBJ2-1; D remains unclear. Germline V CDR1 and CDR2: SGHDT, YYEEEE. The CDR3 spans 11 residues. Trimming stripped 4 bases from V and 10 bases from J, with 9 bases between. DNA for the CDR3: TGTGCCAGCAGCGTACTGGGGGAGCAGTTCTTC. Amino acid sequence: CASSVLGEQFF. The variable domain in full, completed from reference TRBV5-6 and TRBJ2-1, reads DAGVTQSPTHLIKTRGQQVTLRCSPKSGHDTVSWYQQALGQGPQFIFQYYEEEERQRGNFPDRFSGHQFPNYSSELNVNALLLGDSALYLCASSVLGEQFFGPGTRLTVL.

CDR3 region: CASSQGAGAGEKLFF. As DNA, the CDR3 is TGCGCCAGCAGCCAAGGGGCAGGGGCGGGCGAAAAACTGTTTTTT. This chain joins TRBV4-3 and TRBJ1-4; a possible D gene is TRBD1 (6 bases). This CDR3 region has 15 residues. Trimming removed 1 base from V and 8 bases from J, with 14 bases in between. From germline, CDR1 is LGHNA and CDR2 YSLEER.

J is TRBJ1-2 and V is TRBV7-9, with D tentatively TRBD1 (6 bases). The CDR3 is 14 amino acids. The V and J ends lost 5 bases and 4 bases respectively, with 14 bases between them. CDR1 is SEHNR, CDR2 FQNEAQ, per germline (reference sequence). The CDR3 nucleotides read TGTGCCAGCAGCAACGGACAGCAGGTCTATGGCTACACCTTC. Amino acids: CASSNGQQVYGYTF. The variable domain in full, completed from reference TRBV7-9 and TRBJ1-2, reads DTGVSQNPRHKITKRGQNVTFRCDPISEHNRLYWYRQTLGQGPEFLTYFQNEAQLEKSRLLSDRFSAERPKGSFSTLEIQRTEQGDSAMYLCASSNGQQVYGYTFGSGTRLTVV.

The V gene is TRBV19, the J gene TRBJ1-5; D not certain. V was pared by 0 bases and J by 0 bases, with 12 bases between. The germline V gene has CDR1 LNHDA and CDR2 SQIVND (reference sequence). The CDR3 sequence is 17 residues long. For the CDR3, the DNA is TGTGCCAGTAGTATAGACAGCTACGTTAATAGCAATCAGCCCCAGCATTTT. It encodes CASSIDSYVNSNQPQHF.

V is TRBV11-2 and J is TRBJ1-3; D unresolved. Germline-derived CDR1 and CDR2 are SGHAT and FQNNGV. V lost 6 bases and J lost 0, with 12 bases in between. The length of the CDR3 is 15 residues. CDR3 region: CASRNSGSSGNTIYF. The CDR3 bases are TGTGCCAGCAGAAACAGCGGCTCCTCTGGAAACACCATATATTTT.

CDR3 region: CASSLVPGETQYF. CDR3 nucleotide sequence: TGTGCCAGCAGCTTAGTCCCAGGAGAGACCCAGTACTTC. The genes are TRBV11-3 and TRBJ2-5; D call uncertain. The germline gives CDR1 SGHNT, CDR2 YENEEA. The V and J ends lost 1 base and 4 bases respectively, with 7 bases between them. The length of the CDR3 is 13 residues.

The rearrangement joins TRBV18 to TRBJ1-2; tentatively, D is TRBD1 (6 bases). V was clipped by 3 bases and J by 3 bases, with 11 bases between them. The CDR3 sequence is 14 residues long. The V gene's germline CDR1 is KGHSH and CDR2 LQKENI. CDR3 nucleotides: TGTGCCAGCTCACCTAGGGGGGCCCACTATGGCTACACCTTC. Amino acid sequence: CASSPRGAHYGYTF.

This chain connects TRBV6-6 to TRBJ2-7, with D unclear. Trimming took off 5 bases at V and 3 bases at J, with 11 bases between the two ends. The CDR3 spans 13 residues. Germline CDR1 is MNHNY and CDR2 is SVGAGI (reference sequence). The CDR3, as DNA: TGTGCCAGCAGTCTGGGCACATACTACGAGCAGTACTTC. Its translation: CASSLGTYYEQYF.

CDR3 region: CASRETGVYGYTF. Written as DNA, the CDR3 is TGTGCCAGCAGGGAGACAGGGGTCTATGGCTACACCTTC. V usage is TRBV6-1 and J usage is TRBJ1-2; TRBD1 agrees at 8 bases. CDR3 length: 13 residues. The V gene's germline CDR1 is MNHNS and CDR2 SASEGT. The trim removed 6 bases at V and 4 bases at J, leaving 4 bases unmatched.

V is TRBV11-3 and J is TRBJ2-3, with D unresolved. The CDR3 extends over 12 amino acids. CDR1 is SGHNT and CDR2 is YENEEA in the germline V gene. The V gene lost 1 base and the J gene lost 3 bases, with 2 bases spanning the gap. This CDR3 reads CASSLGTDTQYF. The CDR3 DNA is TGTGCCAGCAGCTTAGGAACAGATACGCAGTATTTT.

This clone was observed a few times. The gene calls are TRBV5-1 and TRBJ1-1, with no clear D. The V gene lost 0 bases and the J gene lost 2 bases, with 8 bases spanning the gap. The CDR3 has 14 residues. Germline CDR1 SGHRS, CDR2 YFSETQ. In DNA, the CDR3 is TGCGCCAGCAGCTTGGTTGGCAGCAACACTGAAGCTTTCTTT. This encodes CASSLVGSNTEAFF.

V is TRBV15 and J is TRBJ1-6; weak D call: TRBD1 (5 bases). This CDR3 region has 15 residues. V was cut by 3 bases and J by 6 bases, with 12 bases left in between. CDR1 and CDR2 (germline): LNHNV, YYDKDF (reference sequence). The CDR3 DNA sequence: TGTGCCACCAGCAGGGGGGGGGACGGTAATTCACCCCTCCACTTT. Amino acid sequence: CATSRGGDGNSPLHF.

The CDR3 spells CASSLTSGRGNEQFF. CDR3 DNA: TGTGCCAGCAGCTTGACTAGCGGGAGGGGCAATGAGCAGTTCTTC. The gene calls are TRBV5-8 and TRBJ2-1, with 13 bases fitting TRBD2. V was pared by 1 base and J by 6 bases, with 1 base of the junction left unmatched. This CDR3 is 15 amino acids long. CDR1 and CDR2 from the germline V gene are SGHTS and YDEGEE.

The J gene is TRBJ2-7, the V gene TRBV7-2, with D perhaps TRBD1 (6 bases). The CDR3 length is 15 residues. The V end lost 3 bases, the J end lost 5 bases, and 17 bases lay between the germline ends. Germline CDR1 reads SGHTA; CDR2 reads FQGNSA. The CDR3 region has the DNA TGTGCCAGCAGCTTTGCGGCCGACAGGCCCCACGAGCAGTACTTC. As protein: CASSFAADRPHEQYF.

V usage is TRBV19 and J usage is TRBJ1-1; the D gene is possibly TRBD1 (6 bases). There are 14 residues in the CDR3. CDR1 LNHDA and CDR2 SQIVND come from the germline V gene (reference sequence). V was cut by 6 bases and J by 0 bases, with 11 bases left in between. The CDR3 DNA follows: TGTGCCAGTAGCGATGGACAGCTGAACACTGAAGCTTTCTTT. It encodes CASSDGQLNTEAFF.

This chain uses TRBV19 with TRBJ2-1; 8 bases are a match to TRBD2. V was clipped by 5 bases and J by 7 bases; unmatched bases: 10. The CDR3 consists of 15 residues. Germline V gene sequence: CDR1 LNHDA, CDR2 SQIVND (reference sequence). CDR3 sequence reads: CASSVTGTSGNEQFF. CDR3 coding DNA: TGTGCCAGTAGTGTTACCGGGACTAGTGGTAATGAGCAGTTCTTC. The whole variable domain, filled in from reference TRBV19 and TRBJ2-1, reads DGGITQSPKYLFRKEGQNVTLSCEQNLNHDAMYWYRQDPGQGLRLIYYSQIVNDFQKGDIAEGYSVSREKKESFPLTVTSAQKNPTAFYLCASSVTGTSGNEQFFGPGTRLTVL.

The chain is built from TRBV19 and TRBJ1-3, with D uncertain. V dropped 8 bases and J dropped 0 bases, with 14 bases sitting between them. CDR3 size: 15 residues. The germline V gene encodes CDR1 LNHDA and CDR2 SQIVND (reference sequence). The CDR3 here is CASVSGRNSGNTIYF. CDR3 coding DNA: TGTGCCAGTGTATCTGGACGGAACTCTGGAAACACCATATATTTT.

The chain carries TRBV7-9 and TRBJ2-5; D not resolved. The germline V and J ends were trimmed by 1 base and 5 bases, with 14 bases remaining between them. The CDR3 extends over 15 amino acids. Germline-derived CDR1 and CDR2 are SEHNR and FQNEAQ (reference sequence). This CDR3 reads CASSLVLRPRETQYF. The CDR3 DNA follows: TGTGCCAGCAGCTTAGTGTTGCGGCCCCGGGAGACCCAGTACTTC.

This sequence joins TRBV7-6 and TRBJ2-7, with TRBD1 identical over 8 bases. Germline-derived CDR1 and CDR2 are SGHVS and FNYEAQ. With 0 bases clipped from V and 4 bases from J, the junction kept 5 bases outside the gene matches. This CDR3 has 15 amino acids. CDR3 residues: CASSLALTGGYEQYF. DNA of the CDR3: TGTGCCAGCAGCTTAGCGTTAACAGGGGGATACGAGCAGTACTTC.

CDR3 protein: CATRGGSGDYYNEQFF. The CDR3 DNA follows: TGTGCCACCCGGGGGGGTAGCGGGGACTACTACAATGAGCAGTTCTTC. The V call is TRBV5-4, the J call TRBJ2-1; 8 bases map to TRBD2. CDR3 length: 16 amino acids. V lost 9 bases to trimming and J lost 3 bases; unmatched junction nucleotides: 14. CDR1 and CDR2 (germline): SGHNT, YYREEE (reference sequence).

The chain employs TRBV18 and TRBJ2-7, with 8 nucleotides matching TRBD1. V trimming: 3 bases; J trimming: 7 bases; junction bases outside the gene matches: 8. CDR3 length equals 14 residues. Germline lookup yields CDR1 KGHSH and CDR2 LQKENI. Here the CDR3 reads CASSPGQGVGEQYF. In DNA, the CDR3 is TGTGCCAGCTCACCCGGACAGGGCGTGGGGGAGCAGTACTTC.

J is TRBJ2-3 and V is TRBV28; TRBD2 aligns across 10 bases. Germline V gives CDR1 MDHEN, CDR2 SYDVKM. CDR3 size: 17 residues. Trimming cost V 5 bases and J 3 bases; bases outside gene matches: 11. CDR3 residues: CASSPPPGLADTDTQYF. The CDR3 DNA follows: TGTGCCAGCAGTCCGCCACCCGGACTAGCGGATACAGATACGCAGTATTTT.

This chain joins TRBV5-1 and TRBJ2-5; 7 bases align to TRBD2. This CDR3 has 14 residues. CDR1 SGHRS and CDR2 YFSETQ come from the germline V gene. The J segment lost 2 bases and the V segment lost 4 bases, leaving 5 bases of the junction unmatched. The CDR3 DNA follows: TGCGCCAGCAGCCCCGGACTAGAACAAGAGACCCAGTACTTC. Its translation is CASSPGLEQETQYF.